These T cell receptor beta chains were read from a single sample in a study of T-cell reconstitution after alpha-beta-depleted transplantation in children. Each CDR3 protein is one row after TCRdb ran MiXCR on the PCR reads. This table holds 4,000 to 4,500 distinct CDR3 sequences, around 12% found once. The specimen comprised PBMCs, mostly from graft donor cells, sampled 60 days after TCRalphabeta/CD19-depleted stem cell transplant. The receptors here all came from a male patient aged 2-15 years who had a stem cell transplant for acute lymphoblastic leukemia, so the T cells may come from the graft donor. Both conserved end residues are part of each CDR3. A D gene is named only where the DNA matches it firmly. Only some rows state a clone size, as once, few, many or a class for expanded clones.

many	TRBJ1-1	NA	TRBV29-1	CSGLRTAGTEAFF	TGCAGCGGCCTCCGGACAGCAGGAACTGAAGCTTTCTTT
NA	TRBJ2-6	NA	TRBV3-1	CASCKPGPGFGANVLTF	TGTGCCAGCTGCAAGCCGGGCCCCGGTTTCGGGGCCAACGTCCTGACTTTC
many	TRBJ2-3	NA	TRBV30	CAWSLPNTDTQYF	TGTGCCTGGAGTCTCCCAAACACAGATACGCAGTATTTT
many	TRBJ1-4	NA	TRBV28	CASSFRGVVGEKLFF	TGTGCCAGCAGTTTCCGGGGGGTGGTTGGGGAAAAACTGTTTTTT
medium-sized	TRBJ2-1	NA	TRBV10-3	CAISEQFF	TGTGCCATCAGTGAGCAGTTCTTC
many	TRBJ2-7	NA	TRBV6-5	CASSPRHPTYEQYF	TGTGCCAGCAGTCCCCGACACCCAACCTACGAGCAGTACTTC
many	TRBJ1-1	NA	TRBV4-1	CASSQDPGNTEAFF	TGCGCCAGCAGCCAAGATCCGGGGAACACTGAAGCTTTCTTT
many	TRBJ2-7	TRBD2	TRBV20-1	CSARVRTSSYRNEQYF	TGCAGTGCTAGAGTCCGGACTAGCTCTTATCGCAACGAGCAGTACTTC
many	TRBJ1-6	NA	TRBV7-9	CASSLKTNLFYNSPLHF	TGTGCCAGCAGCTTAAAGACAAACCTTTTCTATAATTCACCCCTCCACTTT
many	TRBJ1-1	NA	TRBV6-5	CASSYSARTMNTEAFF	TGTGCCAGCAGTTATTCAGCGAGGACGATGAACACTGAAGCTTTCTTT
large	TRBJ1-1	NA	TRBV20-1	CSHQKDRNTEAFF	TGCAGTCACCAAAAGGACAGGAACACTGAAGCTTTCTTT
medium-sized	TRBJ2-2	NA	TRBV7-2	CASSQFTANTGELFF	TGTGCCAGCAGCCAATTCACAGCAAACACCGGGGAGCTGTTTTTT
many	TRBJ2-6	NA	TRBV7-2	CASSLQGYSLGANVLTF	TGTGCCAGCAGCTTACAGGGTTATAGTCTCGGGGCCAACGTCCTGACTTTC
many	TRBJ1-1	TRBD1	TRBV6-5	CASIARGRPEAFF	TGTGCCAGCATCGCCAGGGGGCGCCCTGAAGCTTTCTTT
medium-sized	TRBJ1-4	NA	TRBV3-1	CASSPELRRTNEKLFF	TGTGCCAGCAGCCCGGAATTAAGGAGGACTAATGAAAAACTGTTTTTT
many	TRBJ1-2	TRBD1	TRBV4-2	CASSQDGQGALSNYGYTF	TGTGCCAGCAGCCAAGACGGGCAGGGGGCTCTTTCTAACTATGGCTACACCTTC
many	TRBJ2-7	NA	TRBV7-9	CASSLARDEQYF	TGTGCCAGCAGCTTAGCCCGGGACGAGCAGTACTTC
NA	TRBJ1-5	NA	TRBV20-1	CSARHGHQPQHF	TGCAGTGCTAGACACGGCCATCAGCCCCAGCATTTT
many	TRBJ2-3	TRBD1	TRBV10-1	CASSETRDRGRFGTDTQYF	TGCGCCAGCAGTGAGACCCGGGACAGGGGGCGATTTGGGACAGATACGCAGTATTTT
NA	TRBJ2-3	NA	TRBV4-2	CARSPGPRGAGLITDTQYF	TGTGCCAGGAGCCCCGGGCCTCGCGGGGCAGGATTAATCACAGATACGCAGTATTTT
many	TRBJ2-1	TRBD2	TRBV10-3	CAIGLLAEGQFF	TGTGCCATCGGCCTACTAGCGGAGGGGCAGTTCTTC
many	TRBJ2-1	TRBD2	TRBV18	CASSPRSGGARNEQFF	TGTGCCAGCTCCCCAAGGAGCGGGGGGGCCCGGAATGAGCAGTTCTTC
many	TRBJ2-3	TRBD2	TRBV3-1	CASSPLAGGTDTQYF	TGTGCCAGCAGCCCGCTAGCGGGAGGCACAGATACGCAGTATTTT
medium-sized	TRBJ2-1	TRBD1	TRBV18	CASSQRGQAEQFF	TGTGCCAGCTCCCAAAGGGGGCAAGCTGAGCAGTTCTTC
medium-sized	TRBJ1-5	NA	TRBV3-2	CASSSGYNQPQHF	TGTGCCAGCAGCAGCGGTTACAATCAGCCCCAGCATTTT
medium-sized	TRBJ1-3	NA	TRBV7-3	CASSLGPSSSGNTIYF	TGTGCCAGCAGCTTAGGGCCATCAAGCTCTGGAAACACCATATATTTT
many	TRBJ1-5	NA	TRBV19	CASSIRHYSQPQHF	TGTGCCAGTAGTATAAGGCATTATTCTCAGCCCCAGCATTTT
many	TRBJ1-1	NA	TRBV29-1	CSAPRWGGGAFF	TGCAGCGCCCCCCGTTGGGGGGGGGGAGCTTTCTTT
many	TRBJ2-3	NA	TRBV7-6	CASSLGGGLEYF	TGTGCCAGCAGCTTAGGGGGGGGCCTCGAGTATTTT
many	TRBJ2-7	NA	TRBV6-2/TRBV6-3	CASRNRARSYEQYF	TGTGCCAGCAGGAACAGGGCGCGCTCCTACGAGCAGTACTTC
medium-sized	TRBJ2-7	NA	TRBV20-1	CSARRGRGGRRDEQYF	TGCAGTGCTAGAAGGGGGCGAGGAGGGAGGCGGGACGAGCAGTACTTC
many	TRBJ1-1	NA	TRBV7-2	CASSLGGLNTEAFF	TGTGCCAGCAGCTTAGGGGGGCTTAACACTGAAGCTTTCTTT
once	TRBJ1-3	NA	TRBV7-9	CASRKGPLFGNTIYF	TGTGCCAGCCGGAAGGGGCCCCTGTTCGGGAACACCATATATTTT
many	TRBJ2-1	TRBD2	TRBV7-9	CASSSGTSGKGEQFF	TGTGCCAGCAGCTCAGGGACTAGCGGGAAAGGTGAGCAGTTCTTC
many	TRBJ1-2	NA	TRBV7-9	CASSFRDSGSDGYTF	TGTGCCAGCAGCTTTCGAGACAGTGGGTCCGATGGCTACACCTTC
medium-sized	TRBJ2-3	TRBD1	TRBV5-5	CASSGPGDRGGSDTQYF	TGTGCCAGCAGTGGCCCCGGGGACAGGGGTGGTTCGGATACGCAGTATTTT
many	TRBJ2-1	NA	TRBV19	CASSIAGFYNEQFF	TGTGCCAGTAGTATTGCAGGGTTCTACAATGAGCAGTTCTTC
many	TRBJ1-6	NA	TRBV24-1	CATSKRLAPSPLHF	TGTGCCACCAGTAAACGTCTGGCGCCTTCACCCCTCCACTTT
many	TRBJ2-7	TRBD1	TRBV28	CASSFLGDRVAREQYF	TGTGCCAGCAGTTTTCTCGGTGACAGGGTTGCTCGGGAGCAGTACTTC
NA	TRBJ1-2	NA	TRBV5-6	CARGLGRPGSGLNYGYTF	TGTGCCAGGGGCTTGGGGCGACCAGGGTCGGGTCTCAACTATGGCTACACCTTC
many	TRBJ2-1	TRBD1	TRBV11-2	CASSLARQGISEQFF	TGTGCCAGCAGCTTAGCTCGACAGGGGATCAGTGAGCAGTTCTTC
many	TRBJ2-2	NA	TRBV29-1	CSAEDGLLELFF	TGCAGCGCGGAAGACGGGCTTTTGGAGCTGTTTTTT
NA	TRBJ1-1	TRBD1	TRBV3-1	CASSHQVTGGTEAFF	TGTGCCTCCTCCCACCAGGTGACAGGGGGGACTGAAGCTTTCTTT
many	TRBJ2-7	NA	TRBV7-9	CASSRIRLGGEQYF	TGTGCCAGCAGCCGAATTCGGCTAGGTGGCGAGCAGTACTTC
hyperexpanded	TRBJ2-2	NA	TRBV10-1	CASGKDSLGNTGELFF	TGCGCCAGCGGGAAGGATAGTCTCGGAAACACCGGGGAGCTGTTTTTT
many	TRBJ1-1	NA	TRBV4-3	CASSQDHPAFYERTEAFF	TGCGCCAGCAGCCAAGACCATCCCGCCTTTTACGAACGCACTGAAGCTTTCTTT
many	TRBJ2-5	NA	TRBV25-1	CASSEFIGQQETQYF	TGTGCCAGCAGTGAGTTCATCGGCCAACAAGAGACCCAGTACTTC
many	TRBJ2-3	TRBD2	TRBV20-1	CSAQLAGVGTDTQYF	TGCAGTGCTCAATTAGCGGGGGTGGGCACAGATACGCAGTATTTT
medium-sized	TRBJ1-1	TRBD1	TRBV29-1	CSAGGAGTEAFF	TGCAGCGCAGGGGGTGCGGGCACTGAAGCTTTCTTT
many	TRBJ2-7	NA	TRBV3-1	CARTAPYEQYF	TGTGCCAGGACTGCTCCCTACGAGCAGTACTTC
NA	TRBJ2-2	NA	TRBV5-2	CARGPGDGELFF	TGTGCCAGGGGCCCCGGAGACGGGGAGCTGTTTTTT
many	TRBJ1-5	NA	TRBV7-4	CASSLAGTHFYSNQPQHF	TGTGCCAGCAGCTTAGCGGGGACCCACTTTTATAGCAATCAGCCCCAGCATTTT
many	TRBJ1-1	NA	TRBV6-5	CASKIAPNMNTEAFF	TGTGCCAGCAAGATTGCCCCGAACATGAACACTGAAGCTTTCTTT
many	TRBJ2-2	NA	TRBV6-5	CASSSLWGSGTGELFF	TGTGCCAGCAGTTCGCTATGGGGCTCGGGAACCGGGGAGCTGTTTTTT
many	TRBJ2-1	NA	TRBV7-2	CASSPPGAWGGLNEQFF	TGTGCCAGCAGCCCCCCGGGGGCGTGGGGGGGCCTCAATGAGCAGTTCTTC
many	TRBJ2-2	NA	TRBV6-5	CASSYVVDGELFF	TGTGCCAGCAGTTACGTGGTAGACGGGGAGCTGTTTTTT
many	TRBJ2-5	TRBD1	TRBV20-1	CSARDDNRGRETQYF	TGCAGTGCTAGAGATGATAATAGGGGGCGCGAGACCCAGTACTTC
many	TRBJ2-3	NA	TRBV7-9	CASSPGVGVVTDTQYF	TGTGCCAGCAGCCCGGGGGTGGGAGTTGTCACAGATACGCAGTATTTT
NA	TRBJ2-5	TRBD2	TRBV9	CASSVAGGPGTQYF	TGTGCCAGCAGCGTAGCGGGGGGGCCGGGCACCCAGTACTTC